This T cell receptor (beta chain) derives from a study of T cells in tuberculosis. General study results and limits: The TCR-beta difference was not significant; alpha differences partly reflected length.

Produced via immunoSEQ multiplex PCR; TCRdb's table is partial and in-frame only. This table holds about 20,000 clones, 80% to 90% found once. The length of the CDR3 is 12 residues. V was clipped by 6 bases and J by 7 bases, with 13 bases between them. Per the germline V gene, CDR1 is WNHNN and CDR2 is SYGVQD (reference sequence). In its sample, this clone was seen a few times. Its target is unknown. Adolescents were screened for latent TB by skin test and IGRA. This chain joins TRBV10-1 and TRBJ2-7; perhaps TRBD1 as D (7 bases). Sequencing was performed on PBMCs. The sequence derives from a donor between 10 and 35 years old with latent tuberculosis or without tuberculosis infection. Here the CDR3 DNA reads TGCGCCAGCAGAGGCAGGGGGAGGGAGCAGTACTTC. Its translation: CASRGRGREQYF.